This T cell receptor (beta chain) is drawn from a study of T cells in Graves' hyperthyroidism and ophthalmopathy. Amplification of TCR beta CDR3 regions used RNA as the template. The HTBI primer set was used in a first-round RT-PCR of the TCR CDR3. Using its own MiXCR run on the multiplex PCR reads, TCRdb lists one record per CDR3 protein. The data hold about 350,000 distinct CDR3 sequences, with approximately 18% observed a single time. There are many counts of this clonotype. From germline, CDR1 is SQVTM and CDR2 ANQGSEA. The germline V and J ends were trimmed by 1 base and 0 bases, with 6 bases remaining between them. CDR3 length: 13 residues.

The clonotype comes from a woman under 40 with Graves' hyperthyroidism that later progressed to Graves' ophthalmopathy. The chain is built from TRBV29-1 and TRBJ1-2; D unclear. The sequenced sample was blood. CDR3 amino acids: CSVEATANYGYTF. The DNA of the CDR3 is TGCAGCGTTGAAGCAACGGCTAACTATGGCTACACCTTC.